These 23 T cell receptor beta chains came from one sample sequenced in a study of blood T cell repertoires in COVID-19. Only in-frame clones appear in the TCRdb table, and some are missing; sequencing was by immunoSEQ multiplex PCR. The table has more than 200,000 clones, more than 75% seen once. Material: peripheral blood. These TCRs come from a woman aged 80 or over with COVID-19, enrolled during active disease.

The CDR3 sequence: CSVEGRLMNTEAFF. The CDR3, as DNA: TGCAGCGTTGAAGGGAGACTCATGAACACTGAAGCTTTCTTT. The chain recombines TRBV29-1 with TRBJ1-1, with no clear D. V was trimmed by 1 base and J by 0 bases, leaving 9 bases between them. The CDR3 spans 14 residues. The germline CDR1 and CDR2 sequences are SQVTM and ANQGSEA.

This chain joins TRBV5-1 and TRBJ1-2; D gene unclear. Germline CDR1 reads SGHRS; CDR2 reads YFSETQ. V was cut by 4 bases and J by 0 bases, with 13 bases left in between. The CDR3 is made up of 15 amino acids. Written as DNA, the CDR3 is TGCGCCAGCAGCCCATCTACGGTCGCTAACTATGGCTACACCTTC. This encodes CASSPSTVANYGYTF.

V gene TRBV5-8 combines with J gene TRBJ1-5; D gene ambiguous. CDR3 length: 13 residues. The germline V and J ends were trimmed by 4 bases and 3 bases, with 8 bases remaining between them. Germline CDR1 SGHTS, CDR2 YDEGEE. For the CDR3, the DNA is TGTGCCAGCAGCCTGGGTCTCAATCAGCCCCAGCATTTT. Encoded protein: CASSLGLNQPQHF.

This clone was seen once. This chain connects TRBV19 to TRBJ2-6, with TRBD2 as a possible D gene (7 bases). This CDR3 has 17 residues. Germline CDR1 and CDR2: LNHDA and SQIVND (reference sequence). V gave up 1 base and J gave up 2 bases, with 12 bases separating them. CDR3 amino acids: CASSIVSGGPGANVLTF. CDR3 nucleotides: TGTGCCAGTAGTATAGTCTCCGGGGGGCCTGGGGCCAACGTCCTGACTTTC.

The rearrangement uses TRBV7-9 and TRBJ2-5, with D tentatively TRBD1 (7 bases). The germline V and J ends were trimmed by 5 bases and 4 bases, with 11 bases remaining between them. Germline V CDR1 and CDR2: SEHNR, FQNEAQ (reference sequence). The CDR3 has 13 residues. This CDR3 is CASSQGGLETQYF. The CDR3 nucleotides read TGTGCCAGCAGCCAGGGGGGTCTAGAGACCCAGTACTTC.

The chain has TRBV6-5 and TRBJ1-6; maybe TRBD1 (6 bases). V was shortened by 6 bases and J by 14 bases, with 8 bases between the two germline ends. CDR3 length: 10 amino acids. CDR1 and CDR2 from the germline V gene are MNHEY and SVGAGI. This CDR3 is CASRDRTLHF. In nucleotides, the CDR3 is TGTGCCAGCAGAGACAGGACCCTCCACTTT.

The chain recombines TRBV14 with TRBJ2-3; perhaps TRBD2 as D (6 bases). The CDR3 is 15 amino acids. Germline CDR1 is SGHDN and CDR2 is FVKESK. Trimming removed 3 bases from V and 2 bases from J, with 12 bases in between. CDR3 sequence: CASSHTLADTDTQYF. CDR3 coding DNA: TGTGCCAGCAGCCATACCTTAGCGGACACAGATACGCAGTATTTT.

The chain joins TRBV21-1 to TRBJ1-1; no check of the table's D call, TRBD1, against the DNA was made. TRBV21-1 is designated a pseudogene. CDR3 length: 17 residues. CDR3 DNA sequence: TGTGCCAGCAGCAAAAGTAGCAGACAGCACATGAACACTGAAGCTTTCTTT. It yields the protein CASSKSSRQHMNTEAFF.

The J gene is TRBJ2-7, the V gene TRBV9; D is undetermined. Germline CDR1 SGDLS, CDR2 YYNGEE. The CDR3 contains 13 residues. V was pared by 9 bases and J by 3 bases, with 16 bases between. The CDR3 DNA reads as TGTGCCACTTACGAACGAGTCATCTACGAGCAGTACTTC. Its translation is CATYERVIYEQYF.

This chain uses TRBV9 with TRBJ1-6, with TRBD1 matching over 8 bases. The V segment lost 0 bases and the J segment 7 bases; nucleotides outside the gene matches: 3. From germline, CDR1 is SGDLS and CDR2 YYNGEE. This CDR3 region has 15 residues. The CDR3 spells CASSVGRQGNSPLHF. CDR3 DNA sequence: TGTGCCAGCAGCGTAGGTCGACAGGGGAATTCACCCCTCCACTTT.

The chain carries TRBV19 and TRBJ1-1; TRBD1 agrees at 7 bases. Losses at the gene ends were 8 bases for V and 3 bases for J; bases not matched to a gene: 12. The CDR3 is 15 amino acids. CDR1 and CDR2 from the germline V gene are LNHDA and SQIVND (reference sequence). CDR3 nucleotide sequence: TGTGCCAGTGGGGCAGGGGGGATTGTGCACACTGAAGCTTTCTTT. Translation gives CASGAGGIVHTEAFF. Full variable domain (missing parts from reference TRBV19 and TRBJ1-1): DGGITQSPKYLFRKEGQNVTLSCEQNLNHDAMYWYRQDPGQGLRLIYYSQIVNDFQKGDIAEGYSVSREKKESFPLTVTSAQKNPTAFYLCASGAGGIVHTEAFFGQGTRLTVV.

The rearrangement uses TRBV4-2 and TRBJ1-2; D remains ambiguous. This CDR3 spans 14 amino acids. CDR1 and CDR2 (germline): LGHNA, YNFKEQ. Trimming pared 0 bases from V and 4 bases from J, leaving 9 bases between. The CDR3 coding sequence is TGTGCCAGCAGCCAAGAAGAGCGACTCTATGGCTACACCTTC. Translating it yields CASSQEERLYGYTF.

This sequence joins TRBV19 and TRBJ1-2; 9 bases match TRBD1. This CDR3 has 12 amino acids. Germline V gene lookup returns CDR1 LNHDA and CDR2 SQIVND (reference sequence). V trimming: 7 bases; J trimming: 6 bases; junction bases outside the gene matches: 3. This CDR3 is CASMDRGDGYTF. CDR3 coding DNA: TGTGCCAGTATGGACAGGGGCGATGGCTACACCTTC.

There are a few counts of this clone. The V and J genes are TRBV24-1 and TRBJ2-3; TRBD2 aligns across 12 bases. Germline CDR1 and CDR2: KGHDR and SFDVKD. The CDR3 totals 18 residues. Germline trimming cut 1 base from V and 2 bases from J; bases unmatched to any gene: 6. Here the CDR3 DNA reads TGTGCCACCAGTGATTTCCGGGGACTAGCGGGCCTCACAGATACGCAGTATTTT. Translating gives CATSDFRGLAGLTDTQYF.

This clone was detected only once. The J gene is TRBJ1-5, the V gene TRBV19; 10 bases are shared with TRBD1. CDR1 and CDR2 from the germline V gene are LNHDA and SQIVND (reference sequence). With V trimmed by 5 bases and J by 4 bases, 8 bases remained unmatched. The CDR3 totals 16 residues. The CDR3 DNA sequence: TGTGCCAGTAGTCTCCCCGGGACAGGGGCGAATCAGCCCCAGCATTTT. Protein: CASSLPGTGANQPQHF.

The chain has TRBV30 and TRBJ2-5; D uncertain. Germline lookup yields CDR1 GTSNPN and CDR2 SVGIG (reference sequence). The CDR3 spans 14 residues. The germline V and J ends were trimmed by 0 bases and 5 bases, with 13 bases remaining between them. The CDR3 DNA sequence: TGTGCCTGGAGTGTAAGGAGTGGGTATGAGACCCAGTACTTC. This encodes CAWSVRSGYETQYF.

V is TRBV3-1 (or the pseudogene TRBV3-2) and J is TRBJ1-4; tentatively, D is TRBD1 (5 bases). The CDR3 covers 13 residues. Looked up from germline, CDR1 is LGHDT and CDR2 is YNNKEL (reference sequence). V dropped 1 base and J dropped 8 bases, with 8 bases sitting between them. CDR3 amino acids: CASSQGRTEKLFF. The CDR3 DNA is TGTGCCAGCAGCCAAGGTCGGACAGAAAAACTGTTTTTT.

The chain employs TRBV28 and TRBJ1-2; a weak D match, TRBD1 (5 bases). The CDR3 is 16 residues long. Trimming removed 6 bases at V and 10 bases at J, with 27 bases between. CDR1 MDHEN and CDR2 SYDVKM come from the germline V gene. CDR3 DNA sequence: TGTGCCAGCAGCTACCCCGGCGGGGCCCTATCCACGGTCTACACCTTC. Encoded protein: CASSYPGGALSTVYTF.

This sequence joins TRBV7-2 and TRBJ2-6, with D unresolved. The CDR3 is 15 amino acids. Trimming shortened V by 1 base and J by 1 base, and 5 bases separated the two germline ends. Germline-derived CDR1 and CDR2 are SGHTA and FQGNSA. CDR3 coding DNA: TGTGCCAGCAGCTTAGTAGCATCTGGGGCCAACGTCCTGACTTTC. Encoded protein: CASSLVASGANVLTF.

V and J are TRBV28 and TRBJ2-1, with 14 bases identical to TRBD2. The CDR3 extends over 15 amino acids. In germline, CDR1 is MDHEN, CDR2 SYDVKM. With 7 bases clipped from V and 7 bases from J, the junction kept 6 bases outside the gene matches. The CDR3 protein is CASIQTSGRVNEQFF. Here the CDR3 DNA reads TGTGCCAGCATCCAGACTAGCGGGAGGGTGAATGAGCAGTTCTTC.

The CDR3 DNA follows: TGTGCCAGTAGTATAGATGGACAGGGAGGCTATGGCTACACCTTC. Translated: CASSIDGQGGYGYTF. The chain has TRBV19 and TRBJ1-2, with 8 bases that match TRBD1. The CDR3 extends over 15 amino acids. Germline CDR1 is LNHDA and CDR2 is SQIVND (reference sequence). The V segment lost 0 bases and the J segment 4 bases; nucleotides outside the gene matches: 4.

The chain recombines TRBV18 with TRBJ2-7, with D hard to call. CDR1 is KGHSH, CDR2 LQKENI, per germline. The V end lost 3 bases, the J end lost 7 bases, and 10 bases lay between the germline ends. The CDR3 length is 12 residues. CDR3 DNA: TGTGCCAGCTCACCTCAGGCATTGGAGCAGTACTTC. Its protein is CASSPQALEQYF.

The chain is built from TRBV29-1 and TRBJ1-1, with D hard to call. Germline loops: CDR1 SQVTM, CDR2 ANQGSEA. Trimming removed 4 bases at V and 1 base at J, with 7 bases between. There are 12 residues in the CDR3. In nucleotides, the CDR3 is TGCAGCGTTGTACAGCCGAACACTGAAGCTTTCTTT. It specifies CSVVQPNTEAFF.